Each of the 18 T cell receptor beta chains below was sequenced from the same sample in a study of primary melanoma T cells and metastatic recurrence. Sequenced by immunoSEQ multiplex PCR; TCRdb stores in-frame clones only, minus some. The sample has 130 to 150 clones, 82% seen once. Material for sequencing was melanoma tumor tissue. Source of these receptors: a human donor with melanoma.

The chain has TRBV6-8 and TRBJ1-4, with a weak D call TRBD1 (5 bases). In germline, CDR1 is MNHGY, CDR2 SAAAGT. CDR3 length equals 14 residues. With 6 bases removed from V and 5 bases from J, the gap between germline ends came to 13 bases. CDR3 nucleotide sequence: TGTGCCAGCAGACCGAGCGGGGCGAATGAAAAACTGTTTTTT. Translating gives CASRPSGANEKLFF.

Turning to this clone: At one of its ends the junction is not consistent with the germline gene, which may arise from a read error. J is TRBJ2-5 and V is TRBV10-3; D is unresolved. Germline V CDR1 and CDR2: ENHRY, SYGVKD. The CDR3 spans 13 residues. CDR3 DNA: TGTGCCAGCAGTGAGGCCGTGGGGGAGACCCAGTACTTC. Its protein is CASSEAVGETQYF.

This clone occurred once. This rearrangement joins TRBV11-3 to TRBJ2-6, with D tentatively TRBD1 or TRBD2 (7 bases each). The CDR3 consists of 19 residues. CDR1 SGHNT and CDR2 YENEEA come from the germline V gene. With 5 bases removed from V and 0 bases from J, the gap between germline ends came to 20 bases. The CDR3, as DNA: TGTGCCAGCAGCGTGTACAGGGGAGGGGTTGGCTCTGGGGCCAACGTCCTGACTTTC. Its translation is CASSVYRGGVGSGANVLTF.

The count of this clone is one. J is TRBJ2-2 and V is TRBV2; maybe TRBD2 (6 bases). There are 16 residues in the CDR3. CDR1 SNHLY and CDR2 FYNNEI come from the germline V gene. Deletions cut 3 bases from V and 1 base from J, with 12 bases between. This CDR3 reads CASSDFQRVNTGELFF. The CDR3 region has the DNA TGTGCCAGCAGTGATTTCCAGCGGGTGAACACCGGGGAGCTGTTTTTT.

The chain recombines TRBV25-1 with TRBJ2-5; D possibly corresponds to TRBD1 (7 bases). V was clipped by 6 bases and J by 4 bases, with 21 bases between them. Germline values: CDR1 MGHDK, CDR2 SYGVNS. The CDR3 loop spans 16 amino acids. Here the CDR3 reads CASSLHGGGAGETQYF. In DNA form, the CDR3 reads TGTGCCAGCAGCCTCCACGGAGGGGGCGCGGGAGAGACCCAGTACTTC.

The J gene is TRBJ2-1, the V gene TRBV19; possible D gene TRBD2, 5 bases. Germline values: CDR1 LNHDA, CDR2 SQIVND (reference sequence). The CDR3 has 14 residues. Trimming took off 3 bases at V and 8 bases at J, with 14 bases between the two ends. CDR3 in amino acids: CASSIGRSGDEQFF. As DNA, the CDR3 is TGTGCCAGTAGTATTGGGAGAAGTGGAGATGAGCAGTTCTTC.

Details on this clone: One end of the junction does not line up with germline, which may come from a read error. The V gene is TRBV11-3, the J gene TRBJ2-7; D is perhaps TRBD2 (5 bases). This CDR3 has 14 residues. Germline V CDR1 and CDR2: SGHNT, YENEEA. The CDR3 here is CASSSRDWPYEQYF. The CDR3 region has the DNA TGTGCTAGCAGCTCCCGGGATTGGCCCTACGAGCAGTACTTC. Full variable domain (rest looked up from reference TRBV11-3 and TRBJ2-7): EAGVVQSPRYKIIEKKQPVAFWCNPISGHNTLYWYLQNLGQGPELLIRYENEEAVDDSQLPKDRFSAERLKGVDSTLKIQPAELGDSAVYLCASSSRDWPYEQYFGPGTRLTVT.

This clone was seen just once. This sequence joins TRBV19 and TRBJ2-7, with 10 bases matching TRBD2. The trim removed 6 bases at V and 2 bases at J, leaving 7 bases unmatched. Germline CDR1 reads LNHDA; CDR2 reads SQIVND (reference sequence). This CDR3 comprises 15 residues. This CDR3 reads CASSSLAGLTYEQYF. The CDR3 DNA reads as TGTGCCAGTAGCTCACTAGCGGGGCTAACCTACGAGCAGTACTTC.

The genes are TRBV5-1 and TRBJ1-3, with D maybe TRBD1 (6 bases). V lost 3 bases and J 1 base, leaving 17 bases between the germline ends. Germline loops: CDR1 SGHRS, CDR2 YFSETQ. CDR3 length: 17 amino acids. CDR3 coding DNA: TGCGCCAGCAGCTCGGATTTAAACAGGGAATCTGGAAACACCATATATTTT. Amino acids: CASSSDLNRESGNTIYF.

The J gene is TRBJ1-1, the V gene TRBV18; TRBD1 matches 10 bases. V shed 3 bases and J 1 base; nucleotides not matched to a gene: 2. Per germline, CDR1 KGHSH and CDR2 LQKENI. This CDR3 is 15 amino acids long. The CDR3, as DNA: TGTGCCAGCTCACCTCGGACAGGGGGGAACACTGAAGCTTTCTTT. This translates into CASSPRTGGNTEAFF.

The chain uses TRBV15 and TRBJ2-3, with 9 bases identical to TRBD1. Losses at the gene ends were 4 bases for V and 2 bases for J; bases not matched to a gene: 4. The CDR3 contains 15 residues. CDR1 is LNHNV, CDR2 YYDKDF, per germline (reference sequence). CDR3 amino acids: CATSIGQGFTDTQYF. DNA for the CDR3: TGTGCCACCAGCATCGGACAGGGGTTCACAGATACGCAGTATTTT.

This chain joins TRBV9 and TRBJ2-3; 11 nucleotides agree with TRBD1. The CDR3 covers 15 residues. The V and J ends lost 3 bases and 4 bases, in that order; junction bases with no gene match: 4. Germline-derived CDR1 and CDR2 are SGDLS and YYNGEE. For the CDR3, the DNA is TGTGCCAGCAGCGAAAGGACAGGGGGCCCAGATACGCAGTATTTT. Amino acids: CASSERTGGPDTQYF.

The chain recombines TRBV11-3 with TRBJ2-2; D may be TRBD1 (5 bases). V lost 2 bases, J lost 0 bases, and 10 bases lay in between. The CDR3 spans 16 residues. CDR1 is SGHNT and CDR2 is YENEEA in the germline V gene. The CDR3 coding sequence is TGTGCCAGCAGCTTAATTCCAGGGACGAACACCGGGGAGCTGTTTTTT. Amino acids: CASSLIPGTNTGELFF.

V gene TRBV30 combines with J gene TRBJ1-4; D might be TRBD1 (5 bases). CDR3 length equals 16 residues. The germline V gene has CDR1 GTSNPN and CDR2 SVGIG (reference sequence). Trimming pared 2 bases from V and 6 bases from J, leaving 19 bases between. The CDR3 nucleotides are TGTGCCTGGAGTCCCAGGGACTTCGGGCGTGATGAAAAACTGTTTTTT. Its protein product is CAWSPRDFGRDEKLFF.

The chain is built from TRBV28 and TRBJ1-1; 12 bases line up with TRBD1. Germline V gene sequence: CDR1 MDHEN, CDR2 SYDVKM. The CDR3 sequence is 16 residues long. V trimming: 7 bases; J trimming: 6 bases; junction bases outside the gene matches: 12. CDR3 sequence reads: CASISPCGTGGSEAFF. CDR3 coding DNA: TGTGCCAGCATTTCGCCTTGCGGGACAGGGGGCTCTGAAGCTTTCTTT. Combining the CDR3 with reference TRBV28 and TRBJ1-1 gives the whole variable domain DVKVTQSSRYLVKRTGEKVFLECVQDMDHENMFWYRQDPGLGLRLIYFSYDVKMKEKGDIPEGYSVSREKKERFSLILESASTNQTSMYLCASISPCGTGGSEAFFGQGTRLTVV.

The chain uses TRBV6-8 and TRBJ2-1; TRBD1 is a possible D gene (6 bases). Between the trimmed V and J ends, which lost 5 bases and 5 bases, there was a span of 13 bases. The CDR3 sequence is 14 residues long. Germline-derived CDR1 and CDR2 are MNHGY and SAAAGT. CDR3 sequence (DNA): TGTGCCAGCAGTCTTAATGCAGGGGACAATGAGCAGTTCTTC. Translated, it gives CASSLNAGDNEQFF.

The rearrangement links TRBV14 to TRBJ2-1; 11 bases match TRBD2. Per germline, CDR1 SGHDN and CDR2 FVKESK. With 0 bases clipped from V and 2 bases from J, the junction kept 3 bases outside the gene matches. The CDR3 consists of 17 residues. The CDR3 loop reads CASSQDVSGRAYNEQFF. CDR3 bases: TGTGCCAGCAGCCAAGACGTTAGCGGGAGGGCCTACAATGAGCAGTTCTTC.

V gene TRBV30 combines with J gene TRBJ1-2; a weak D match, TRBD1 (5 bases). The germline CDR1 and CDR2 sequences are GTSNPN and SVGIG (reference sequence). V dropped 2 bases and J dropped 11 bases, with 15 bases sitting between them. There are 12 residues in the CDR3. CDR3 protein: CAWSRSRGGYTF. DNA of the CDR3: TGTGCCTGGAGTCGAAGTCGGGGGGGTTACACCTTC. Variable domain in full (rest from reference TRBV30 and TRBJ1-2): SQTIHQWPATLVQPVGSPLSLECTVEGTSNPNLYWYRQAAGRGLQLLFYSVGIGQISSEVPQNLSASRPQDRQFILSSKKLLLSDSGFYLCAWSRSRGGYTFGSGTRLTVV.